The T cell receptor (beta chain) under discussion was sequenced for a study of T cells in localized non-small cell lung cancer. Broader study findings: There was an association of higher blood T cell density with longer overall survival.

This CDR3 has 11 amino acids. From germline, CDR1 is LNHDA and CDR2 SQIVND (reference sequence). The ends lost 8 bases at V and 3 bases at J; junction bases unmatched: 0. Clones were sequenced by immunoSEQ multiplex PCR, and TCRdb holds only the in-frame ones, with some missing. The top ten hold more than 5.5% of the sample, which has more than 35,000 clones, around nine tenths seen once. As regards this clone: The antigen is undetermined.

Here the sequenced sample was peripheral blood, taken before any cancer treatment. V usage is TRBV19 and J usage is TRBJ2-7, with TRBD2 matching over 8 bases. The TCR was taken from a female donor older than 55 with stage I lung adenocarcinoma. The CDR3 protein is CASRGGYEQYF. The CDR3, as DNA: TGTGCCAGTCGGGGGGGCTACGAGCAGTACTTC. Variable domain in full (rest from reference TRBV19 and TRBJ2-7): DGGITQSPKYLFRKEGQNVTLSCEQNLNHDAMYWYRQDPGQGLRLIYYSQIVNDFQKGDIAEGYSVSREKKESFPLTVTSAQKNPTAFYLCASRGGYEQYFGPGTRLTVT.